The 25 T cell receptor beta chains given below trace back to one sample, sequenced in a study of blood T cells in healthy people across ages (dated by TCRdb to 2014 to 2015). Libraries were built with 5' RACE. Sequencer: Illumina HiSeq 2500. A second PCR of about 6 to 12 cycles was performed with a sample-barcoded 5' primer and a J-beta primer mix. Clones were called with MiXCR by TCRdb after fastp trimmed the public reads at Q25, and only in-frame beta chains were retained. Each CDR3 protein gets just one entry, which takes the most common genes and DNA from the rows behind it. Recorded for this sample are approximately 940,000 distinct CDR3 sequences; 48% of them occurred a single time. Around an eighth of the sample lies in the top ten. The sequenced sample consisted of blood. The receptors originated from a man aged 25 to 40 in good health.

The chain combines TRBV27 with TRBJ2-4; TRBD1 agrees at 8 bases. Per the germline V gene, CDR1 is MNHEY and CDR2 is SMNVEV (reference sequence). V lost 0 bases and J lost 13; bases outside the gene matches: 8. The length of the CDR3 is 14 residues. The CDR3 region has the DNA TGTGCCAGCAGTTTATCGACAGGGGACTGGGAGCAGTACTTC. Its translation is CASSLSTGDWEQYF.

This clonotype was detected a few times. V usage is TRBV7-9 and J usage is TRBJ2-5; possibly TRBD2 for D (7 bases). The CDR3 is 15 amino acids. Trimming pared 5 bases from V and 11 bases from J, leaving 24 bases between. The germline CDR1 and CDR2 sequences are SEHNR and FQNEAQ (reference sequence). CDR3 DNA: TGTGCCAGCAGCCCTTCTTTGGGGGGGGCACGGGAGCAGTACTTC. Translating it yields CASSPSLGGAREQYF.

V gene TRBV5-6 combines with J gene TRBJ1-4; 9 nucleotides align to TRBD1. Germline assignment: CDR1 SGHDT and CDR2 YYEEEE. Germline trimming cut 4 bases from V and 7 bases from J; bases unmatched to any gene: 5. The CDR3 is 14 residues long. The CDR3 DNA follows: TGTGCCAGCAGCGAGGACAGGGGATTTGAAAAACTGTTTTTT. Translating gives CASSEDRGFEKLFF.

V usage is TRBV4-2 and J usage is TRBJ1-2; a weak D match, TRBD1 (5 bases). Between the trimmed V and J ends, which lost 3 bases and 1 base, there was a span of 12 bases. The CDR3 loop spans 15 amino acids. The germline CDR1 and CDR2 sequences are LGHNA and YNFKEQ. CDR3 bases: TGTGCCAGCAGCCAGCCGGGACGGAATAACTATGGCTACACCTTC. Translating gives CASSQPGRNNYGYTF.

This clonotype was recorded a few times. V and J are TRBV4-3 and TRBJ1-2; 11 positions match TRBD1. CDR3 size: 15 residues. Germline lookup yields CDR1 LGHNA and CDR2 YSLEER. The V and J ends lost 2 bases and 6 bases, in that order; junction bases with no gene match: 5. The CDR3 sequence: CASSQPGQGDDGYTF. DNA for the CDR3: TGCGCCAGCAGCCAACCGGGACAGGGGGATGATGGCTACACCTTC.

V gene TRBV28 combines with J gene TRBJ1-5, with a possible D match to TRBD1 (5 bases). V gave up 10 bases and J gave up 3 bases, with 22 bases separating them. Looked up from germline, CDR1 is MDHEN and CDR2 is SYDVKM. This CDR3 spans 16 amino acids. The CDR3 spells CATTGGGGLVNQPQHF. DNA for the CDR3: TGTGCCACCACCGGGGGGGGAGGTTTGGTCAATCAGCCCCAGCATTTT.

This chain connects TRBV6-1 to TRBJ2-2, with TRBD1 matching over 9 bases. Germline values: CDR1 MNHNS, CDR2 SASEGT. V was pared by 9 bases and J by 2 bases, with 4 bases of the junction left unmatched. CDR3 length: 14 residues. This CDR3 reads CASAQGANTGELFF. CDR3 sequence (DNA): TGTGCCAGTGCACAGGGGGCTAACACCGGGGAGCTGTTTTTT.

This clonotype was seen a single time. CDR3 in amino acids: CASSHLVTDTQYF. The CDR3 DNA reads TGTGCCAGCAGTCACCTCGTCACAGATACGCAGTATTTT. The chain links TRBV6-6 to TRBJ2-3; no definite D call. The CDR3 has 13 amino acids. V was shortened by 5 bases and J by 2 bases, with 8 bases between the two germline ends. CDR1 and CDR2 from the germline V gene are MNHNY and SVGAGI (reference sequence).

This rearrangement joins TRBV30 to TRBJ1-5; D unclear. Germline CDR1 GTSNPN, CDR2 SVGIG (reference sequence). The CDR3 is 13 residues long. V was pared by 2 bases and J by 2 bases, with 7 bases between. CDR3 region: CAWSTGGNQPQHF. The DNA for the CDR3 is TGTGCCTGGAGTACCGGGGGCAATCAGCCCCAGCATTTT.

This clonotype has ten or more counts. V is TRBV7-2 and J is TRBJ2-7, with 7 bases aligning to TRBD2. J was trimmed by 2 bases and V by 4 bases; bases with no gene match: 5. The CDR3 is 14 amino acids. Looked up from germline, CDR1 is SGHTA and CDR2 is FQGNSA. The CDR3 nucleotides read TGTGCCAGCAGCTCCCCGGGAGGCACCTACGAGCAGTACTTC. This encodes CASSSPGGTYEQYF.

The rearrangement joins TRBV4-2 to TRBJ2-7, with 8 nucleotides matching TRBD2. Trimming at V came to 1 base and at J to 2 bases, leaving 7 bases not matched to a gene. CDR1 LGHNA and CDR2 YNFKEQ come from the germline V gene. This CDR3 has 16 amino acids. The CDR3 region has the DNA TGTGCCAGCAGCCAAGCGAAACTAGCGGCGACCTACGAGCAGTACTTC. This encodes CASSQAKLAATYEQYF.

A single count supports this clonotype. The chain links TRBV20-1 to TRBJ2-5; 11 bases map to TRBD2. The CDR3 consists of 16 residues. CDR1 is DFQATT, CDR2 SNEGSKA, per germline (reference sequence). Unmatched junction bases numbered 11, after V lost 6 bases and J lost 2 bases. CDR3 bases: TGCAGTGCCACAAGGCGACTAGCGGGGACGCAAGAGACCCAGTACTTC. Its translation is CSATRRLAGTQETQYF.

The chain uses TRBV11-2 and TRBJ2-5; D is undetermined. CDR3 length: 13 amino acids. Germline V gives CDR1 SGHAT, CDR2 FQNNGV. V lost 5 bases, J lost 5 bases, and 12 bases lay in between. CDR3 region: CASSPKEAETQYF. Written as DNA, the CDR3 is TGTGCCAGCAGCCCAAAGGAAGCGGAGACCCAGTACTTC.

CDR3 nucleotide sequence: TGTGCCAGCAGTCTTTGGGCAGGGGACTATGGCTACACCTTC. Encoded protein: CASSLWAGDYGYTF. The chain is built from TRBV6-5 and TRBJ1-2; D may be TRBD1 (6 bases). Trimming removed 5 bases at V and 3 bases at J, with 13 bases between. This CDR3 has 14 amino acids. CDR1 is MNHEY, CDR2 SVGAGI, per germline.

This clonotype occurred a few times. The rearrangement uses TRBV5-1 and TRBJ2-1; D is possibly TRBD2 (5 bases). The V gene's germline CDR1 is SGHRS and CDR2 YFSETQ. V lost 6 bases, J lost 4 bases, and 14 bases lay in between. The CDR3 has 14 residues. CDR3 region: CASTGLTLYNEQFF. CDR3 bases: TGCGCCAGCACCGGACTGACTTTGTACAATGAGCAGTTCTTC.

This clonotype showed up just a few times. The chain joins TRBV9 to TRBJ1-4, with TRBD1 matching over 8 bases. V shed 4 bases and J 8 bases; nucleotides not matched to a gene: 7. The CDR3 has 14 residues. Germline CDR1 reads SGDLS; CDR2 reads YYNGEE. The DNA for the CDR3 is TGTGCCAGCAGCCAAACAGGGGGAGGAGAAAAACTGTTTTTT. Amino acids: CASSQTGGGEKLFF.

The table lists this clonotype with a few counts. The gene calls are TRBV20-1 and TRBJ1-2; 10 bases are shared with TRBD1. Germline V gives CDR1 DFQATT, CDR2 SNEGSKA (reference sequence). This CDR3 has 13 amino acids. V gave up 3 bases and J gave up 8 bases; unmatched junction bases: 6. CDR3 in amino acids: CSARERDRGGYTF. The CDR3 coding sequence is TGCAGTGCTAGGGAAAGGGACAGGGGCGGCTACACCTTC.

A few counts support this clonotype. This rearrangement joins TRBV6-2 or TRBV6-3 to TRBJ2-7; 9 positions agree with TRBD2. Germline values: CDR1 MNHEY, CDR2 SVGEGT. The CDR3 spans 14 residues. J gave up 4 bases and V 6 bases, and 7 bases lay outside the gene matches. The CDR3 region has the DNA TGTGCCAGCAGGCTTAGCGGGGGACTTTACGAGCAGTACTTC. This gives the protein CASRLSGGLYEQYF.

V and J are TRBV28 and TRBJ1-1; weak D call: TRBD1 (6 bases). Germline-derived CDR1 and CDR2 are MDHEN and SYDVKM. Trimming took 4 bases from V and 3 from J, leaving 15 bases between them. This CDR3 spans 15 amino acids. The DNA of the CDR3 is TGTGCCAGCAGTTCCGAAGGGGGAAGGTACACTGAAGCTTTCTTT. Translating gives CASSSEGGRYTEAFF.

The CDR3 bases are TGTGCCAGCAGTCCAGGCCTGGCGAACACCATATATTTT. Amino acids: CASSPGLANTIYF. The gene calls are TRBV28 and TRBJ1-3, with D unresolved. Germline V gives CDR1 MDHEN, CDR2 SYDVKM. This CDR3 is built from 13 residues. Between the trimmed V and J ends, which lost 5 bases and 7 bases, there was a span of 12 bases.

The chain links TRBV27 to TRBJ2-2; D gene ambiguous. V gave up 5 bases and J gave up 2 bases, with 6 bases separating them. The CDR3 is 13 amino acids. Per germline, CDR1 MNHEY and CDR2 SMNVEV (reference sequence). CDR3 loop: CASSEFNTGELFF. Here the CDR3 DNA reads TGTGCCAGCAGTGAGTTTAACACCGGGGAGCTGTTTTTT.

The V and J genes are TRBV12-5 and TRBJ2-3; 9 positions agree with TRBD1. Trimming took 6 bases from V and 2 from J; bases not matched to a gene: 21. CDR1 and CDR2 (germline): LGHNT, FRNRAP. CDR3 size: 20 residues. CDR3 DNA: TGTGCTAGTGGCCCTGCAACAACGGACAGGGGTGGATACCCCACAGATACGCAGTATTTT. Translated: CASGPATTDRGGYPTDTQYF. The entire variable domain, with the rest obtained from reference TRBV12-5 and TRBJ2-3, is as follows: DARVTQTPRHKVTEMGQEVTMRCQPILGHNTVFWYRQTMMQGLELLAYFRNRAPLDDSGMPKDRFSAEMPDATLATLKIQPSEPRDSAVYFCASGPATTDRGGYPTDTQYFGPGTRLTVL.

J is TRBJ2-7 and V is TRBV4-2, with D perhaps TRBD2 (7 bases). V shed 0 bases and J shed 5 bases, with 20 bases lying between them. This CDR3 region has 17 residues. Germline CDR1 reads LGHNA; CDR2 reads YNFKEQ. CDR3 coding DNA: TGTGCCAGCAGCCAAGAGGGAGTGGGGGGGCCGTTAAACGAGCAGTACTTC. It specifies CASSQEGVGGPLNEQYF.

This clonotype has just a few counts. The genes are TRBV5-1 and TRBJ1-1; 8 nucleotides match TRBD1. The V segment lost 5 bases and the J segment 5 bases; nucleotides outside the gene matches: 14. The CDR3 sequence is 16 residues long. The germline V gene has CDR1 SGHRS and CDR2 YFSETQ. DNA for the CDR3: TGCGCCAGCAGGCTCGACGGAGCAGGGGGCTTAACTGAAGCTTTCTTT. This codes for CASRLDGAGGLTEAFF.

This clonotype was seen a handful of times. A much larger clone differs from this one at a single base, so this may be a read error. The chain carries TRBV6-2 or TRBV6-3 and TRBJ2-1; 7 nucleotides agree with TRBD2. TRBJ2-7 explains the end of the DNA better; the J call may be wrong. CDR3 length equals 14 residues. Germline lookup yields CDR1 MNHEY and CDR2 SVGEGT. For the CDR3, the DNA is TGTGCCAGCAGTCGGGGGGACTCCTACAATGAGCAGTACTTC. It codes for CASSRGDSYNEQYF.